The text below deals with one T cell receptor (beta chain). This clonotype was seen more than once but under ten times. Its specific antigen is unknown. No base quality information exists; no much larger clone differs at one position. Sequencing was carried out with an Illumina NovaSeq 6000. TCR cDNA was synthesized by 5'RACE template switching, through which a universal primer site and unique molecular identifiers were introduced. cDNA synthesis was primed from both the TCR alpha and TCR beta constant segments. Library amplification used two PCR steps, and the second PCR step added sample barcodes and sequencing adapters. Sequencing of the libraries was done on either Illumina HiSeq 2500 (2x100 bp) or NovaSeq (2x150 bp). As for the authors' bioinformatics: MIGEC handled demultiplexing of reads and collapsing into UMI consensus sequences, while MiXCR performed V(D)J alignment. Vaccine-responding clonotypes were identified with edgeR using replicate PBMC samples, with FDR below 0.01 and a log2 fold change above 5 up to day 15 being required. CD4 or CD8 identity was assigned to each bulk clonotype according to whether the clonotype was present at higher abundance in the sequenced CD4 repertoire or the sequenced CD8 repertoire. TCRdb itself trimmed the public reads at Q25 with fastp, ran MiXCR and retained productive beta chains. Each record represents a unique CDR3 protein, reported with the most common genes and DNA among its rows. The V and J calls were not made by the authors but by TCRdb's processing. Present in this sample are a few hundred thousand distinct CDR3 sequences, roughly 4.3% of which were seen just once. Clones ranked in the top ten supply about 26% of the sample.

This sample stems from a study of T cells after yellow fever vaccination (dated by TCRdb to between 2017 and 2020). In terms of the full investigation: Libraries from fractions with low cell numbers were prepared with the SMART-Seq v4 Ultra Low Input RNA kit. To follow T-cell clones before and after both primary and booster YFV17D yellow fever vaccination, bulk TCR alpha and beta repertoires underwent longitudinal sequencing. Two healthy male donors, one aged 18 to 30 and one aged 30 to 40 years, made up the cohort. Blood was collected at multiple timepoints before and after primary and secondary immunization, and bulk PBMC replicates and cell subsets were isolated.

What the authors observed across the whole study: Because the study included only two donors, the extent to which the findings can be generalized is limited. The secondary T-cell response was weaker than the primary response but faster, peaking on day 5 instead of day 15. FACS-sorted repertoires could contain abundant contaminating clonotypes from the bulk population, so computational filtering was required. After the booster, most of the clones that had expanded following primary vaccination were detected again (roughly 96% of CD4 and around 87% of CD8), which suggests that memory was broadly maintained. A small share of clonotypes occurred in both CD4 and CD8 compartments, likely arising from convergent recombination.

Per the publication, the treatment or condition label means: live attenuated yellow fever vaccine strain. At every blood-draw timepoint, two biological replicates of bulk PBMCs were collected. A standard Ficoll-Paque protocol was used to isolate PBMCs from peripheral blood. TriZol was used to extract RNA from bulk PBMCs, CD4 and CD8 fractions, and dextramer-positive and dextramer-negative fractions. This receptor was obtained from a man between 18 and 35 years old who received the YFV17D yellow fever vaccine. This specimen was PBMCs, taken 5 days after the yellow fever booster vaccination.

The base sequence is TGCAGTGCTACAGGTGGGGATAATTCACCCCTCCACTTT. It translates as CSATGGDNSPLHF. The rearrangement joined TRBV20-1 to TRBJ1-6, with no confidently assigned D gene. V gives up 4 bases and J gives up 5 bases, and the segment between their germline ends measures 9 bases. Taken from the germline V gene (reference sequence), the CDR1 and CDR2 loops are DFQATT and SNEGSKA. Reading from cysteine to phenylalanine, the CDR3 counts 13 amino acids. Left in the record is the CDR3 DNA by itself, 39 bases read in frame from the first base.